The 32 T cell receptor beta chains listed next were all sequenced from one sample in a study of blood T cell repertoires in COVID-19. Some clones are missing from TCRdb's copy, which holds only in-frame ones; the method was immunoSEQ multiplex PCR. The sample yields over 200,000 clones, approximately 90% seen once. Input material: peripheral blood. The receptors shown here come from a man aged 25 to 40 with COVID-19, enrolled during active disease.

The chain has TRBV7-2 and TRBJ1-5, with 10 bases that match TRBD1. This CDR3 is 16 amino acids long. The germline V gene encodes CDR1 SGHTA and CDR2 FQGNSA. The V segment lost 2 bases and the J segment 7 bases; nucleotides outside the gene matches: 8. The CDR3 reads CASSLLGTGVFQPQHF. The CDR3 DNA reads TGTGCCAGCAGCTTATTAGGGACAGGGGTTTTCCAGCCCCAGCATTTT.

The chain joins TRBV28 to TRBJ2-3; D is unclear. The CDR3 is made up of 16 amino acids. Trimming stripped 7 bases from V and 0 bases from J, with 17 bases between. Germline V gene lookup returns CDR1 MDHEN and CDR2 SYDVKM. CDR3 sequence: CASIPTPTPSTDTQYF. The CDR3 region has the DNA TGTGCCAGCATCCCAACCCCTACGCCTAGCACAGATACGCAGTATTTT.

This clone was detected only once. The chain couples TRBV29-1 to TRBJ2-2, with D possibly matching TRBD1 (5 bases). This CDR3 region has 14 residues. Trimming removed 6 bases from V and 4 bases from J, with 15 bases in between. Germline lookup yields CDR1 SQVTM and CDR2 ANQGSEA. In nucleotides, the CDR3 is TGCAGCGTCCTAAGGCAGGGCAGCACCGGGGAGCTGTTTTTT. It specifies CSVLRQGSTGELFF.

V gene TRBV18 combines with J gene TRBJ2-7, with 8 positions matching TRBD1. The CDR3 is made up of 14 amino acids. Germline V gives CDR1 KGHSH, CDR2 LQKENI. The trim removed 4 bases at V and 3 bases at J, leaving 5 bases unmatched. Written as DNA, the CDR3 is TGTGCCAGCTCACTCGGGACAGGTAACTACGAGCAGTACTTC. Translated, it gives CASSLGTGNYEQYF.

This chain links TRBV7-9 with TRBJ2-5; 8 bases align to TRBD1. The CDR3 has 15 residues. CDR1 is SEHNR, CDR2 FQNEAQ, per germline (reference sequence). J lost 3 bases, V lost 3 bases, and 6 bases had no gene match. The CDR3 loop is CASSLGWTGKETQYF. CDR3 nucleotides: TGTGCCAGCAGCTTGGGCTGGACAGGGAAAGAGACCCAGTACTTC.

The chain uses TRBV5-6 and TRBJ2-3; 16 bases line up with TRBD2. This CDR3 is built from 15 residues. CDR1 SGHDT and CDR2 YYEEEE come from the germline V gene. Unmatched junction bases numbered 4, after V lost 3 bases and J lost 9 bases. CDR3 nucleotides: TGTGCCAGCAGCTACGGGACTAGCGGGGGGGCGACGCAGTATTTT. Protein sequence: CASSYGTSGGATQYF.

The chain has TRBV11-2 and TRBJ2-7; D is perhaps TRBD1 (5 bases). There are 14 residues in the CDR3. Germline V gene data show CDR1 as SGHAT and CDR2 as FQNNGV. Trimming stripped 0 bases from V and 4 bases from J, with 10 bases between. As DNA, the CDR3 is TGTGCCAGCAGCTTAGAAATAGGGGTTTACGAGCAGTACTTC. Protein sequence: CASSLEIGVYEQYF. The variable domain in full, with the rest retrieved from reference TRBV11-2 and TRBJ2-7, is EAGVAQSPRYKIIEKRQSVAFWCNPISGHATLYWYQQILGQGPKLLIQFQNNGVVDDSQLPKDRFSAERLKGVDSTLKIQPAKLEDSAVYLCASSLEIGVYEQYFGPGTRLTVT.

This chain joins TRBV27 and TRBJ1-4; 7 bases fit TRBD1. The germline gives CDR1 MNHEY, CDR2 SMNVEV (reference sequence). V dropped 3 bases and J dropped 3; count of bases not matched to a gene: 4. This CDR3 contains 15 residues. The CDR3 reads CASSFWGQSNEKLFF. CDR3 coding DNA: TGTGCCAGCAGTTTCTGGGGACAGTCTAATGAAAAACTGTTTTTT.

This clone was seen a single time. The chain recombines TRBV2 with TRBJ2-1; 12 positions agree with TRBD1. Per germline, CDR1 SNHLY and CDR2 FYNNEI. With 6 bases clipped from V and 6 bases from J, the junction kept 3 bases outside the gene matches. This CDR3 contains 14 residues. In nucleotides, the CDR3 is TGTGCCAGCAGCCGGGACAGGGGGCTCAATGAGCAGTTCTTC. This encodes CASSRDRGLNEQFF.

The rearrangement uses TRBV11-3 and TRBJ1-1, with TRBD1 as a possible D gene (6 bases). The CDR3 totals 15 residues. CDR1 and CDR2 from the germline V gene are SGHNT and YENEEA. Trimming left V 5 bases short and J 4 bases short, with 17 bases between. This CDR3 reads CASSPGMGASTEAFF. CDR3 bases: TGTGCCAGCAGCCCCGGCATGGGGGCTAGCACTGAAGCTTTCTTT.

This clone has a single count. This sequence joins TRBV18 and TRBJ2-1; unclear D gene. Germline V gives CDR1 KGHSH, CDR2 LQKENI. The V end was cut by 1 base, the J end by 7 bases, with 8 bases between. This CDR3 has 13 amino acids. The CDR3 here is CASSPQMENEQFF. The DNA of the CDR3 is TGTGCCAGCTCACCACAGATGGAGAATGAGCAGTTCTTC.

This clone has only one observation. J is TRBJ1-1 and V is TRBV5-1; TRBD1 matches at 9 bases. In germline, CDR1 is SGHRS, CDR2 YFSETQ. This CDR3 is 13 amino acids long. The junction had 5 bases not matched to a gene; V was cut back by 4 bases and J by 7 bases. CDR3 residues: CASSIEGQGEAFF. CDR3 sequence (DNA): TGCGCCAGCAGCATTGAGGGACAGGGTGAAGCTTTCTTT. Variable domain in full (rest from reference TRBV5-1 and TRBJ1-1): KAGVTQTPRYLIKTRGQQVTLSCSPISGHRSVSWYQQTPGQGLQFLFEYFSETQRNKGNFPGRFSGRQFSNSRSEMNVSTLELGDSALYLCASSIEGQGEAFFGQGTRLTVV.

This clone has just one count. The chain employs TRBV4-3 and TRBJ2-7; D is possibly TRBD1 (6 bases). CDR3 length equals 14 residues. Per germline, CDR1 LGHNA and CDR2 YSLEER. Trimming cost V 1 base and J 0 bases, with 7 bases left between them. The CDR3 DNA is TGCGCCAGCAGCCAAGGAGGGGGCTCCTACGAGCAGTACTTC. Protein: CASSQGGGSYEQYF.

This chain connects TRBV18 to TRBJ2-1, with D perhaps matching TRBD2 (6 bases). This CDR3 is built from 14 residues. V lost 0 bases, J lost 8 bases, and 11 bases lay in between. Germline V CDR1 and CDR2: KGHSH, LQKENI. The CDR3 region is CASSPPREVHEQFF. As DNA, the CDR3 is TGTGCCAGCTCACCACCTAGGGAGGTTCATGAGCAGTTCTTC.

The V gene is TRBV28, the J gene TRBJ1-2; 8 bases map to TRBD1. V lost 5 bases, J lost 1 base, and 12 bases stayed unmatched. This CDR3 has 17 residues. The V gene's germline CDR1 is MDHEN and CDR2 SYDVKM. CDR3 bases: TGTGCCAGCAGTGGGACAGGATTCCCATTATTTAACTATGGCTACACCTTC. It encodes CASSGTGFPLFNYGYTF.

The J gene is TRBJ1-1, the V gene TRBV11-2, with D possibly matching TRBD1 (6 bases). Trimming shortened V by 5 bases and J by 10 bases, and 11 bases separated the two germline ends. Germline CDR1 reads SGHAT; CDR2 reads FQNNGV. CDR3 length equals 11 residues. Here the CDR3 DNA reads TGTGCCAGCAGCCCCATGACAGGAGCTTTCTTT. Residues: CASSPMTGAFF.

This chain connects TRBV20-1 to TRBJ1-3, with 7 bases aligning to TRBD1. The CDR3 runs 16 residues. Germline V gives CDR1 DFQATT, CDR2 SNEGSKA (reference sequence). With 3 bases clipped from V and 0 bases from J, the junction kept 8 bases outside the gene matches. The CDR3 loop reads CSASLTGAFSGNTIYF. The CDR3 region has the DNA TGCAGTGCTAGTTTAACAGGGGCCTTCTCTGGAAACACCATATATTTT.

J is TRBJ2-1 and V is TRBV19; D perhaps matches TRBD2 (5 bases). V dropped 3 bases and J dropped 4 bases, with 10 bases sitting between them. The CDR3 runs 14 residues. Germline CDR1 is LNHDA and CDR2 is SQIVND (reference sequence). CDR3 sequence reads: CASSMRALYNEQFF. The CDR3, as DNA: TGTGCCAGTAGTATGAGGGCTCTTTACAATGAGCAGTTCTTC.

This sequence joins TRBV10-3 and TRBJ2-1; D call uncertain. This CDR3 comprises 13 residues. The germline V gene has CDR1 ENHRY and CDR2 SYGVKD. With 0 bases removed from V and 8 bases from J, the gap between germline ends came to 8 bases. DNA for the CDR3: TGTGCCATCAGTGAGTCCAGGCCAGATGAGCAGTTCTTC. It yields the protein CAISESRPDEQFF.

CDR3 region: CASSWALTSGGAGRETQYF. The CDR3 nucleotides are TGCGCCAGCAGCTGGGCCTTGACTAGCGGGGGGGCTGGTCGGGAGACCCAGTACTTC. The chain is built from TRBV5-1 and TRBJ2-5, with TRBD2 matching 14 bases. This CDR3 comprises 19 residues. Germline V gene sequence: CDR1 SGHRS, CDR2 YFSETQ. V shed 3 bases, J shed 5 bases, and the junction held 15 bases outside the gene matches.

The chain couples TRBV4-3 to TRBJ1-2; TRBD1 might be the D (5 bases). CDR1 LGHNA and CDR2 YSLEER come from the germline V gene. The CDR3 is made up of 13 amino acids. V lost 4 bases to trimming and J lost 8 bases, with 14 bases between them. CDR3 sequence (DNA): TGCGCCAGCAGCCGCGGCCAGGGAGGAGGCTACACCTTC. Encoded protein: CASSRGQGGGYTF.

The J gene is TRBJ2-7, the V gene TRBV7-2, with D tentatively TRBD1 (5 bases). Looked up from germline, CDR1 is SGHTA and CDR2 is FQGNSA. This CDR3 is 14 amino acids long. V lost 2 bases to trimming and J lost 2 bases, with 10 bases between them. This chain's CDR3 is CASSLPGITYEQYF. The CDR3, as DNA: TGTGCCAGCAGCTTACCAGGGATAACCTACGAGCAGTACTTC.

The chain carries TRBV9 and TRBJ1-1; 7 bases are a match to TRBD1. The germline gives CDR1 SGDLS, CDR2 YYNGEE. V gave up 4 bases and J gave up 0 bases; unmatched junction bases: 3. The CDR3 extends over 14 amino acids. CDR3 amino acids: CASSFTGVNTEAFF. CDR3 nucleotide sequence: TGTGCCAGCAGCTTCACAGGGGTGAACACTGAAGCTTTCTTT. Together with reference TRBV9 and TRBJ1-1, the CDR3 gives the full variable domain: DSGVTQTPKHLITATGQRVTLRCSPRSGDLSVYWYQQSLDQGLQFLIQYYNGEERAKGNILERFSAQQFPDLHSELNLSSLELGDSALYFCASSFTGVNTEAFFGQGTRLTVV.

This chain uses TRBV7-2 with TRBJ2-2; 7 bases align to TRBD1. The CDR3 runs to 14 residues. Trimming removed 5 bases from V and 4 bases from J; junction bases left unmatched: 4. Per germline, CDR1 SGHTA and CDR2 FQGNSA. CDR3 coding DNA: TGTGCCAGCAGCCCGTACAGGGGCACCGGGGAGCTGTTTTTT. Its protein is CASSPYRGTGELFF.

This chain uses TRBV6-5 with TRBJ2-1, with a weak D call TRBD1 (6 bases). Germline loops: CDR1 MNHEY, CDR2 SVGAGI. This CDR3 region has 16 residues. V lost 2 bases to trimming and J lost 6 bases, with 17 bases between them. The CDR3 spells CASSYTGTLLRNEQFF. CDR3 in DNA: TGTGCCAGCAGTTACACAGGGACGCTACTACGCAATGAGCAGTTCTTC.

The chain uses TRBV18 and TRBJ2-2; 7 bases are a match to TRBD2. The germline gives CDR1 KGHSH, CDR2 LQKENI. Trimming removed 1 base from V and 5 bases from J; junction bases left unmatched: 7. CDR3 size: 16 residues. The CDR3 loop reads CASSPRVREGTGELFF. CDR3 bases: TGTGCCAGCTCACCACGCGTCAGGGAGGGAACCGGGGAGCTGTTTTTT.

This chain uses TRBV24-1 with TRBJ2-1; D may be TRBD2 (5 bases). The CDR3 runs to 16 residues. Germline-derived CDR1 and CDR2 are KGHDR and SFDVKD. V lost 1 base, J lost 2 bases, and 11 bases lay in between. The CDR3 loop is CATSDFTAETYNEQFF. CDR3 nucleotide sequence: TGTGCCACCAGTGATTTCACAGCGGAGACCTACAATGAGCAGTTCTTC.

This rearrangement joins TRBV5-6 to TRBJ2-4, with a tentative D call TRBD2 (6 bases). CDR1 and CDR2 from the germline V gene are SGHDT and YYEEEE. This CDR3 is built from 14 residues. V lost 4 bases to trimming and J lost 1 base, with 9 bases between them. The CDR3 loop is CASSPRGAKNIQYF. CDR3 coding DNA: TGTGCCAGCAGCCCCCGGGGGGCCAAAAACATTCAGTACTTC.

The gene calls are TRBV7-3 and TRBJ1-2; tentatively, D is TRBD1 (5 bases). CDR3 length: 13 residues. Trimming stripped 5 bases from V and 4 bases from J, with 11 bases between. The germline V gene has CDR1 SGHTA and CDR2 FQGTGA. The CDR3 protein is CASSPGTPYGYTF. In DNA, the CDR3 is TGTGCCAGCAGCCCCGGGACTCCCTATGGCTACACCTTC.

CDR3 nucleotides: TGTGCCAGCAGCCAAGTGGGGCAGGGGGCAGGAGGCTACACCTTC. Translated: CASSQVGQGAGGYTF. The V and J genes are TRBV3-1 (or the pseudogene TRBV3-2) and TRBJ1-2, with TRBD1 identical over 8 bases. Unmatched junction bases numbered 9, after V lost 1 base and J lost 8 bases. CDR1 LGHDT and CDR2 YNNKEL come from the germline V gene (reference sequence). The CDR3 sequence is 15 residues long.

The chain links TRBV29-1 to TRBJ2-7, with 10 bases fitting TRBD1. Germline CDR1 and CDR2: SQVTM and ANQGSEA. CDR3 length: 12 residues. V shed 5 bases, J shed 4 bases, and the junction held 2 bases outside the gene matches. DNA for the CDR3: TGCAGCGTTCGGACAGGGGGTTACGAGCAGTACTTC. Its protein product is CSVRTGGYEQYF.

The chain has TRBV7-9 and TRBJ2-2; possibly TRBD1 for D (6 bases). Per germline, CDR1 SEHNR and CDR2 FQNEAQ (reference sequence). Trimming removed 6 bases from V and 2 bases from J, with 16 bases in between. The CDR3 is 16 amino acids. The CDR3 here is CASREAGTINTGELFF. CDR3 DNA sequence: TGTGCCAGCAGAGAAGCCGGGACAATAAACACCGGGGAGCTGTTTTTT.